This T cell receptor (beta chain) originates from a study of Ad26.COV2.S vaccination and SARS-CoV-2 variants. The overall study: Intramuscular Ad26.COV2.S at 5x10^10 or 1x10^11 viral particles.

On this clone: Its specificity is unknown.

Treatment of the sample: 15 to 20 received Ad26.COV2.S at low or high dose, single or two shots; about five received placebo; per-sample allocation not given. Samples were taken on day 63 after the first vaccine or placebo injection. General observations from the study: Spike-specific TCR breadth ran higher among vaccine recipients than placebo recipients.

This table comes from immunoSEQ multiplex PCR, and its TCRdb copy is limited to in-frame clones, with some not included. The sample has nearly 400,000 clones; roughly 90% are singletons. This specimen was peripheral blood, taken in a trial of Ad26.COV2.S vaccine versus placebo. This TCR was sampled from a person aged 18-60 years who received the Ad26.COV2.S COVID-19 vaccine or a placebo.

The chain's CDR3 is CASSFRRLTDGYTF. The CDR3 region has the DNA TGTGCCAGCAGTTTCCGGCGCCTAACGGACGGCTACACCTTC. The chain uses TRBV27 and TRBJ1-2; no clear D. Germline-derived CDR1 and CDR2 are MNHEY and SMNVEV (reference sequence). Trimming removed 3 bases from V and 8 bases from J, with 16 bases in between. This CDR3 comprises 14 residues.